The clone carrying this T cell receptor beta chain has a single count. These data come from a study of shared clonotypes between healthy human individuals. As for the study in general: Donor composition was two women and three men, aged 18 to 49.

TCRdb's copy holds only in-frame clones and misses some; the assay was immunoSEQ multiplex PCR. The sample shows about 1.5 million clones, approximately 97% of them seen only once. This CDR3 has 17 amino acids. Trimming cost V 4 bases and J 2 bases, with 21 bases left between them. The germline V gene encodes CDR1 SGHRS and CDR2 YFSETQ. Donors, healthy HIV-negative adults, lacked recent acute infections or vaccinations. A CD45RA+ naive subset and a CD45RA-negative memory subset were split from CD4+ cells. Sequencing was performed on naive CD4+ T cells sorted from blood. The subset: CD45RA+ positively selected. The rearrangement uses TRBV5-1 and TRBJ2-5; D may be TRBD1 or TRBD2 (5 bases each). The clonotype originates from a man aged 25-45 years in good health. Here the CDR3 DNA reads TGCGCCAGCAGCAAAGGCAATTTCCGGGACGGACAAGAGACCCAGTACTTC. Its protein is CASSKGNFRDGQETQYF.